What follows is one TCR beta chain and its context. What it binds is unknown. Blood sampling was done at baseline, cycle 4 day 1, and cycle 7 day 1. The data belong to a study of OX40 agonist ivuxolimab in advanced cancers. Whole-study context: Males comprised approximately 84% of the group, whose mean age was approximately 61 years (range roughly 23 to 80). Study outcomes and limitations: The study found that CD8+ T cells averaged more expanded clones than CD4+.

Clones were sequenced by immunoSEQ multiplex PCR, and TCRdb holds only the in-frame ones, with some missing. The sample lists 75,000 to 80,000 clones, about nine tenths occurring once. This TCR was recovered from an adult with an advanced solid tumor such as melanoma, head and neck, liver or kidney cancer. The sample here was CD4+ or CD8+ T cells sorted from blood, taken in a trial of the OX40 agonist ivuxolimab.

The CDR3 nucleotides are TGTGCCAGCAGCTCCGGACTGAACTCCTACGAGCAGTACTTC. Protein sequence: CASSSGLNSYEQYF. V usage is TRBV7-2 and J usage is TRBJ2-7; the D gene is possibly TRBD2 (5 bases). The V gene's germline CDR1 is SGHTA and CDR2 FQGNSA. V gave up 4 bases and J gave up 0 bases, with 10 bases separating them. The CDR3 extends over 14 amino acids.